The present TCR beta chain was sequenced within a study of metastatic and nonmetastatic thyroid tumors. In its sample, this clone was seen many times. Between the trimmed V and J ends, which lost 6 bases and 3 bases, there was a span of 17 bases. The CDR3 has 14 amino acids. Germline-derived CDR1 and CDR2 are DFQATT and SNEGSKA (reference sequence). Per the authors' pipeline: The authors used CDR3 differences across clinicopathological groups to build a distant-metastasis classifier for papillary thyroid cancer. TCRdb re-called the PCR reads through MiXCR. What appears here as the V and J calls and clone size reflects TCRdb's work, not the paper's. The table includes approximately 40,000 clones, 25% to 30% detected once. Each patient came to thyroid surgery without any prior treatment (of any kind).

The sequenced sample consisted of blood. The origin of this receptor is a male donor with papillary thyroid cancer or a benign thyroid nodule (not recorded which). Some clones in this sample may be carry-over from other donors' samples. The rearrangement joins TRBV20-1 to TRBJ1-1; the D gene is possibly TRBD1 (5 bases). In DNA, the CDR3 is TGCAGTGCCCCCGACAGAGGATGGGACACTGAAGCTTTCTTT. Its translation is CSAPDRGWDTEAFF.